Below, one TCR beta chain is given with its context. The assay was immunoSEQ multiplex PCR, and TCRdb's table has in-frame clones only and misses some. The sample carries around 78,000 clones, around 74% recorded once. This record comes from a study of blood T cell repertoires in COVID-19. The overall study: PBMCs, B-cell-depleted T cells, or T cells were the source of the cDNA or gDNA that made up the material.

The CDR3 sequence is 16 residues long. The chain couples TRBV21-1 to TRBJ2-3; whether TRBD2, the table's D call, matches the DNA was not checked. TRBV21-1 has pseudogene status. Sequenced input: peripheral blood. This sequence originates from a human donor in a cohort sampled during active COVID-19. The CDR3 protein is CASSAASGGAADTQYF. The CDR3 DNA reads as TGTGCCAGCAGCGCGGCTAGCGGGGGGGCCGCAGATACGCAGTATTTT.